The 6 T cell receptor beta chains given below trace back to one sample, sequenced in a study of blood T cell repertoires in COVID-19. The table came from immunoSEQ multiplex PCR; TCRdb's copy has only in-frame clones and leaves some out. The repertoire includes 65,000 to 80,000 clones, around 90% of them detected once, and about 5.3% sits in the top ten. The sample consisted of peripheral blood. The receptors derive from a middle-aged man with active COVID-19.

The rearrangement joins TRBV13 to TRBJ2-5; TRBD1 matches at 7 bases. V shed 4 bases, J shed 4 bases, and the junction held 9 bases outside the gene matches. CDR1 and CDR2 from the germline V gene are PRHDT and FYEKMQ (reference sequence). This CDR3 is built from 15 residues. Written as DNA, the CDR3 is TGTGCCAGCAGCTCCCGACAGGGATTGGGAGAGACCCAGTACTTC. It is translated as CASSSRQGLGETQYF.

The CDR3 DNA sequence: TGTGCTAGTGGTACTGGTACGTCAGGATCGGCGGGAAACACCATATATTTT. Translation: CASGTGTSGSAGNTIYF. This chain joins TRBV12-5 and TRBJ1-3; D is ambiguous. V was trimmed by 5 bases and J by 4 bases, leaving 21 bases between them. Germline V gene sequence: CDR1 LGHNT, CDR2 FRNRAP. The CDR3 covers 17 residues.

CDR3 sequence reads: CASSRQVAYEQYF. As DNA, the CDR3 is TGTGCCAGCAGTCGACAGGTAGCCTACGAGCAGTACTTC. This chain uses TRBV27 with TRBJ2-7; TRBD1 might be the D (6 bases). Germline values: CDR1 MNHEY, CDR2 SMNVEV (reference sequence). The CDR3 is 13 residues long. V lost 5 bases to trimming and J lost 2 bases, with 10 bases between them.

DNA for the CDR3: TGTGCCAGCAGTTCAGGGGTCCGCTATGGCTACACCTTC. The encoded protein is CASSSGVRYGYTF. This rearrangement joins TRBV7-2 to TRBJ1-2; TRBD1 is a possible D gene (6 bases). Trimming pared 6 bases from V and 4 bases from J, leaving 12 bases between. The CDR3 has 13 amino acids. The germline CDR1 and CDR2 sequences are SGHTA and FQGNSA.

The chain has TRBV20-1 and TRBJ1-2, with 7 bases fitting TRBD1. The CDR3 runs 10 residues. With V trimmed by 8 bases and J by 5 bases, 2 bases remained unmatched. Germline V gene lookup returns CDR1 DFQATT and CDR2 SNEGSKA (reference sequence). CDR3: CSPGGYGYTF. The CDR3 DNA follows: TGCAGTCCAGGGGGGTATGGCTACACCTTC.

The chain joins TRBV29-1 to TRBJ1-1; weak D call: TRBD1 (6 bases). Looked up from germline, CDR1 is SQVTM and CDR2 is ANQGSEA. V was trimmed by 3 bases and J by 7 bases, leaving 18 bases between them. The CDR3 length is 14 residues. The CDR3 DNA is TGCAGCGTTGATGGCGGCAGGGGTAAAGGTGAAGCTTTCTTT. Amino acid sequence: CSVDGGRGKGEAFF.